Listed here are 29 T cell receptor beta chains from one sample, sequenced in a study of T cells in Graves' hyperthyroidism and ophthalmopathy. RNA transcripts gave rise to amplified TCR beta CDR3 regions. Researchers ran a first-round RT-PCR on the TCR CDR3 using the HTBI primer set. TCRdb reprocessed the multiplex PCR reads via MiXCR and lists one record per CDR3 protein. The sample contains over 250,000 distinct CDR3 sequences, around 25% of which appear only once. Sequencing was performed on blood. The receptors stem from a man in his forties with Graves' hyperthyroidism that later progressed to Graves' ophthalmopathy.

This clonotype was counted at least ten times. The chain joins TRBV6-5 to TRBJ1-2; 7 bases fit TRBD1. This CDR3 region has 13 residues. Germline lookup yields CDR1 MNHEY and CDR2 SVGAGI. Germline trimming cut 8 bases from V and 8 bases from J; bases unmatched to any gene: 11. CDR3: CASGNDRAWGYTF. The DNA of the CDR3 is TGTGCCAGCGGAAATGACAGGGCTTGGGGCTACACCTTC.

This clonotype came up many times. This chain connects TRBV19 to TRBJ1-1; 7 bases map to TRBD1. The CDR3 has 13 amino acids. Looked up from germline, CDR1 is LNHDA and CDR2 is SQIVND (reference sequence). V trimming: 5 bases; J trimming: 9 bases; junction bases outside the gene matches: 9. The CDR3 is CASSLTGVGKAFF. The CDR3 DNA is TGTGCCAGTAGTTTAACAGGGGTTGGAAAAGCTTTCTTT.

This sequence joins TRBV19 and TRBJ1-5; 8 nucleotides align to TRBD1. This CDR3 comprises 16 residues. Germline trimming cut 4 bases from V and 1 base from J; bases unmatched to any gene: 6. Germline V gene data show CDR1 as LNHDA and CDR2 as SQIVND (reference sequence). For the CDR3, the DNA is TGTGCCAGTAGTAGAGAGGACAGGGCGAGCAATCAGCCCCAGCATTTT. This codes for CASSREDRASNQPQHF.

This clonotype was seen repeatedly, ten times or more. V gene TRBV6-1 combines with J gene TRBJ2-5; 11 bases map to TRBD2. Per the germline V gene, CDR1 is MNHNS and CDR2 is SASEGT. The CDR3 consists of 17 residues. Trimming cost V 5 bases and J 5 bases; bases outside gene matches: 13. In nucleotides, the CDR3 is TGTGCCAGCAGTAAGGGGCGGACTAGCGGGTCGACGGAGACCCAGTACTTC. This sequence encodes CASSKGRTSGSTETQYF.

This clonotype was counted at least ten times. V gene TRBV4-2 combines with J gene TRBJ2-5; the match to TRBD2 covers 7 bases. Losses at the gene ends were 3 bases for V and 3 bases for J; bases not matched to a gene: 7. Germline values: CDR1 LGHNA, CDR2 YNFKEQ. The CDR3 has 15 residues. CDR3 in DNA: TGTGCCAGCAGCCATAGCCAGGGAGGGGAAGAGACCCAGTACTTC. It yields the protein CASSHSQGGEETQYF.

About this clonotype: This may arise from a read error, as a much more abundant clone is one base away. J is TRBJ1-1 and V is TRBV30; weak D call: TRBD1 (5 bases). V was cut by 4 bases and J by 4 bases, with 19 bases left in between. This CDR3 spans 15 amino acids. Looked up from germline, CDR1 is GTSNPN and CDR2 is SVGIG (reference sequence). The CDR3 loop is CAWKAGPVPSTEAFF. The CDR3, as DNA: TGTGCCTGGAAGGCAGGGCCTGTTCCGAGCACTGAAGCTTTCTTT.

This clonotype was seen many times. CDR3 sequence (DNA): TGCAGCGTTGGGGAGGGGGTGAACACTGAAGCTTTCTTT. Translation: CSVGEGVNTEAFF. The genes are TRBV29-1 and TRBJ1-1; D may be TRBD1 (6 bases). CDR3 size: 13 residues. V was pared by 4 bases and J by 0 bases, with 9 bases between. CDR1 is SQVTM, CDR2 ANQGSEA, per germline. The full variable domain, its missing parts supplied by reference TRBV29-1 and TRBJ1-1, is SAVISQKPSRDICQRGTSLTIQCQVDSQVTMMFWYRQQPGQSLTLIATANQGSEATYESGFVIDKFPISRPNLTFSTLTVSNMSPEDSSIYLCSVGEGVNTEAFFGQGTRLTVV.

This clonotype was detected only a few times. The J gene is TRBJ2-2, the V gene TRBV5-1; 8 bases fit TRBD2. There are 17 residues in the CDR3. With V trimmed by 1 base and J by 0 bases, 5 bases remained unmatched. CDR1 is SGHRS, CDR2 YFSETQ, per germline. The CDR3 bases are TGCGCCAGCAGCTTGCTCGGACTAGCCGCGAACACCGGGGAGCTGTTTTTT. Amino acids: CASSLLGLAANTGELFF.

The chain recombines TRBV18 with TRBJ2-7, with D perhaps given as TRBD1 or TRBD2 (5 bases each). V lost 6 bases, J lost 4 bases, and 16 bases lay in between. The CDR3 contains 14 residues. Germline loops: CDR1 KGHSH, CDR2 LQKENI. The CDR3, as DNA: TGTGCCAGCTCCCCCCGACTGGGGGATTACGAGCAGTACTTC. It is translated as CASSPRLGDYEQYF.

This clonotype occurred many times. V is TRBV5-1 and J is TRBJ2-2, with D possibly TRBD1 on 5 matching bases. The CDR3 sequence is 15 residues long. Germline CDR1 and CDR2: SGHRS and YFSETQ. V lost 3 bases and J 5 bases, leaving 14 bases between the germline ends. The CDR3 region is CASSYDKGSTGELFF. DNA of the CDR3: TGCGCCAGCAGCTACGACAAGGGGTCTACCGGGGAGCTGTTTTTT.

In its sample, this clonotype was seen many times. The DNA for the CDR3 is TGTGCCAGCAGCCCCCAGGGGGGCTCCTACGAGCAGTACTTC. Translated, it gives CASSPQGGSYEQYF. J is TRBJ2-7 and V is TRBV7-3; D is possibly TRBD1 (7 bases). Trimming removed 5 bases at V and 0 bases at J, with 11 bases between. This CDR3 comprises 14 residues. Per germline, CDR1 SGHTA and CDR2 FQGTGA.

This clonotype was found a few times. DNA for the CDR3: TGCAGTGCTCCTCGGACAGGATACCGAAAAGCTTTCTTT. It specifies CSAPRTGYRKAFF. This rearrangement joins TRBV20-1 to TRBJ1-1; TRBD1 matches 7 bases. V was clipped by 5 bases and J by 9 bases; unmatched bases: 12. The CDR3 has 13 amino acids. Germline V gene sequence: CDR1 DFQATT, CDR2 SNEGSKA (reference sequence).

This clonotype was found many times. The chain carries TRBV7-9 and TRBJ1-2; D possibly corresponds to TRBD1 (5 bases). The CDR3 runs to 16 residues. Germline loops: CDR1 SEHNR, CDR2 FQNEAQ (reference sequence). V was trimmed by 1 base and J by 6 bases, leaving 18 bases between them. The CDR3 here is CASSLELGVRLNGYTF. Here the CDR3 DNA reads TGTGCCAGCAGCTTAGAGTTGGGGGTTAGATTGAATGGCTACACCTTC.

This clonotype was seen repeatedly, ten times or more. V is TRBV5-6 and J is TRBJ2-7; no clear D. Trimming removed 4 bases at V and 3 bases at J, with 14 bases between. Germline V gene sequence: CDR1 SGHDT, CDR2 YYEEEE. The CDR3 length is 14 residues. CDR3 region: CASSLTGTVYEQYF. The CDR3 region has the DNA TGTGCCAGCAGCCTAACCGGAACAGTCTACGAGCAGTACTTC.

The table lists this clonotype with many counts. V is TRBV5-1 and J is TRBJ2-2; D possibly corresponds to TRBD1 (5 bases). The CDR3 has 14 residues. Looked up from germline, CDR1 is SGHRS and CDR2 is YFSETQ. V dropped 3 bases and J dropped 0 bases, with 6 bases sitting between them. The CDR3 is CASSWTTNTGELFF. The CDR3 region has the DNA TGCGCCAGCAGCTGGACAACGAACACCGGGGAGCTGTTTTTT.

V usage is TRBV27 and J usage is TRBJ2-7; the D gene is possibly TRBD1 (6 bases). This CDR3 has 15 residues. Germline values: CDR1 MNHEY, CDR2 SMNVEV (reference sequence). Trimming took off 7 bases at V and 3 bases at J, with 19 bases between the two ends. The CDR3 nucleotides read TGTGCCAGCACGGCACAGGGCCCCGGGCTCTACGAGCAGTACTTC. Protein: CASTAQGPGLYEQYF.

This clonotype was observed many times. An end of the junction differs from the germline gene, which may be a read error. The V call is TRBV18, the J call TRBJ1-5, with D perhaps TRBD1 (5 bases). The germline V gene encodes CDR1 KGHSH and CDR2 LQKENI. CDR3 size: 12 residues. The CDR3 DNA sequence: TGTGCCAGCTCATCAGGGAATCAGTCCCAGCATTTT. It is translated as CASSSGNQSQHF.

The CDR3 is CASSGTSGRIFYEQYF. CDR3 DNA sequence: TGTGCCAGCTCGGGGACTAGCGGGAGAATTTTCTACGAGCAGTACTTC. The chain combines TRBV6-1 with TRBJ2-7, with TRBD2 matching 14 bases. Trimming cost V 8 bases and J 3 bases; bases outside gene matches: 9. This CDR3 is built from 16 residues. Per germline, CDR1 MNHNS and CDR2 SASEGT.

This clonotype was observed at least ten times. The CDR3 sequence is CAWSVTGVGNQPQHF. The CDR3 DNA is TGTGCCTGGAGTGTGACAGGGGTTGGTAATCAGCCCCAGCATTTT. The chain carries TRBV30 and TRBJ1-5; 8 positions agree with TRBD1. The CDR3 runs 15 residues. With 0 bases clipped from V and 4 bases from J, the junction kept 5 bases outside the gene matches. Germline lookup yields CDR1 GTSNPN and CDR2 SVGIG (reference sequence).

CDR3 coding DNA: TGTGCCAGCAGAGATAAGGACAGATTCTATGGCTACACCTTC. Protein: CASRDKDRFYGYTF. The chain joins TRBV28 to TRBJ1-2; a possible D gene is TRBD1 (6 bases). The CDR3 loop spans 14 amino acids. The V end was cut by 6 bases, the J end by 4 bases, with 15 bases between. The germline gives CDR1 MDHEN, CDR2 SYDVKM.

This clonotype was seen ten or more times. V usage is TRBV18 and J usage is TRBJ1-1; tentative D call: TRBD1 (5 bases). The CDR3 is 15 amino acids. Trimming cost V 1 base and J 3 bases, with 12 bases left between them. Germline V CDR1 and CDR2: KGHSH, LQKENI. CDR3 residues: CASSPLGGSDTEAFF. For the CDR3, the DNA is TGTGCCAGCTCACCACTTGGGGGTTCGGACACTGAAGCTTTCTTT.

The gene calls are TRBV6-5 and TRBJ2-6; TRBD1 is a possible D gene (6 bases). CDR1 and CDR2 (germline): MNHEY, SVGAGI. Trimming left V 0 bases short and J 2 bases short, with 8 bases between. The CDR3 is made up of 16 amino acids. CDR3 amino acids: CASSYSSGAGANVLTF. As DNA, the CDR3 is TGTGCCAGCAGTTACTCGTCAGGGGCTGGGGCCAACGTCCTGACTTTC.

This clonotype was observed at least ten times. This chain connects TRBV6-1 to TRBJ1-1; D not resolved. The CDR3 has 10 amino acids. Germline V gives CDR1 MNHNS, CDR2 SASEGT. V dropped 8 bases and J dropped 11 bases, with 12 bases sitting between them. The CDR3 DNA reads TGTGCCAGCGGGGAGATTCGGGCTTTCTTT. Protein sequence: CASGEIRAFF.

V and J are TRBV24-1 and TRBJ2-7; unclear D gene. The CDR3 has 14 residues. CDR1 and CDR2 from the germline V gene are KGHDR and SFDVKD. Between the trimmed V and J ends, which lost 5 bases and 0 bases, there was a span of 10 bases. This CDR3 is CATSVRGSSYEQYF. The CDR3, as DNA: TGTGCCACCAGTGTTCGTGGAAGCTCCTACGAGCAGTACTTC.

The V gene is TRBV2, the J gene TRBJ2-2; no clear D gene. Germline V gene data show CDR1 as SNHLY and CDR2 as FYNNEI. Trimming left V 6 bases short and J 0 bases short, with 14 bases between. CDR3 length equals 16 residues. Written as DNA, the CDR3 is TGTGCCAGCAGGGCCGGGTTAGGCCCGAACACCGGGGAGCTGTTTTTT. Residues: CASRAGLGPNTGELFF.

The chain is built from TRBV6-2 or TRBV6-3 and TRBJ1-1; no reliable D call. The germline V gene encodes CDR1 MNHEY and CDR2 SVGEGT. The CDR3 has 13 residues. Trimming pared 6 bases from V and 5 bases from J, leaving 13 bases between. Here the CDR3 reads CASSRQSETEAFF. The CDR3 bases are TGTGCCAGCAGCAGACAATCGGAGACTGAAGCTTTCTTT.

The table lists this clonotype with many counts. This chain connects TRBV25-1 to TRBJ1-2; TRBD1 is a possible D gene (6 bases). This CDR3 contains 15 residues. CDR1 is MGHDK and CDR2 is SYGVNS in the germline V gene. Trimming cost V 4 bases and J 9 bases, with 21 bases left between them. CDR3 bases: TGTGCCAGCAGTGGTTTACAGGGTTTATATGTTCGCTACACCTTC. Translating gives CASSGLQGLYVRYTF.

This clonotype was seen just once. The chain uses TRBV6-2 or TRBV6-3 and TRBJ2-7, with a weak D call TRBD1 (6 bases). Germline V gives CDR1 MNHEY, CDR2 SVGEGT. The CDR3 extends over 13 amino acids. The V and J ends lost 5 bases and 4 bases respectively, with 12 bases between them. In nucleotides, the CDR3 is TGTGCCAGCAGTATTGACAGGCCATACGAGCAGTACTTC. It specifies CASSIDRPYEQYF.

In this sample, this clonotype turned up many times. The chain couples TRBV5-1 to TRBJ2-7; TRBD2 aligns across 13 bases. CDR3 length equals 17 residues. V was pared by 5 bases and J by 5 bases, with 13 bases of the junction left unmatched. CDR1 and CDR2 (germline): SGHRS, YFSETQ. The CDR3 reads CASRPPGLAGIGDEQYF. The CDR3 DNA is TGCGCCAGCAGGCCCCCGGGACTAGCGGGAATCGGGGACGAGCAGTACTTC.